The sequence of this T cell receptor (beta chain) was determined in a study of PD-L1 blockade in urothelial cancer. As for the study in general: Blood was evaluated 3 weeks (second dose) and 6 weeks after therapy began. A median blood sample held approximately 140,000 T cells and under 85,000 unique TCRs.

General study results and limits: For durable-benefit patients, tumor-associated blood clones expanded more at 3 weeks.

Concerning this clone itself: What it binds is not known.

Time point specified: pretreatment peripheral blood. With 4 bases clipped from V and 5 bases from J, the junction kept 10 bases outside the gene matches. Germline V gene lookup returns CDR1 SGHNT and CDR2 YYREEE (reference sequence). This CDR3 comprises 15 residues. Into every PCR, synthetic TCR analog templates were spiked. This table comes from immunoSEQ multiplex PCR, and its TCRdb copy is limited to in-frame clones, with some not included. This sample has fewer than 45,000 clones; approximately 91% occur once, and the top ten carry just under 25%. V is TRBV5-4 and J is TRBJ2-3, with 7 bases identical to TRBD2. The sample consisted of PBMCs, taken around atezolizumab (anti-PD-L1) treatment. The TCR sequence derives from a donor at least 40 years old with urothelial cancer. The CDR3 DNA sequence: TGTGCCAGCAGCGGGCCAGCGGGGCCCGGAGATACGCAGTATTTT. Translation: CASSGPAGPGDTQYF.